Following are 2 T cell receptor beta chains from one sample sequenced in a study of T cells in Graves' hyperthyroidism and ophthalmopathy. Researchers took RNA transcripts and amplified the TCR beta CDR3 regions from them. In the first-round RT-PCR of the TCR CDR3, the HTBI primer set was used. TCRdb re-derived calls from the multiplex PCR reads in MiXCR, one entry per CDR3 protein. The sample has about 640,000 distinct CDR3 sequences, under 25% seen once. The specimen was blood. The receptor set was obtained from a man aged 25-45 years with Graves' ophthalmopathy.

The sample holds many counts of this clonotype. V usage is TRBV11-2 and J usage is TRBJ2-7; 9 bases are a match to TRBD2. This CDR3 is built from 15 residues. The junction had 6 bases not matched to a gene; V was cut back by 5 bases and J by 1 base. CDR1 is SGHAT and CDR2 is FQNNGV in the germline V gene. CDR3 coding DNA: TGTGCCAGCAGCGAGCTAGCGGGAAGATCCTACGAGCAGTACTTC. Amino acids: CASSELAGRSYEQYF.

Many counts were recorded for this clonotype. CDR3 sequence reads: CASSADSRASEFF. The CDR3 nucleotides read TGTGCCAGCAGTGCCGATAGCAGGGCCTCGGAGTTCTTC. The chain is built from TRBV12-3 or TRBV12-4 and TRBJ2-1; perhaps TRBD1 as D (5 bases). Trimming pared 5 bases from V and 14 bases from J, leaving 19 bases between. The CDR3 has 13 amino acids.